This T cell receptor (beta chain) was obtained from a study of CD8 T cells in Susac syndrome. It was treatment-naive patients with stable or active relapsing-remitting disease who made up the multiple sclerosis controls. The RNA, about 0.45 to 1 ug, was put through reverse transcription using random hexamers. The CDR3 of TCR beta was amplified by immunoSEQ multiplex PCR across 54 Vbeta and 13 Jbeta. TCRdb redid the calling of the immunoSEQ multiplex PCR reads with MiXCR, one entry per CDR3 protein. Of around 160,000 distinct CDR3 sequences detected, approximately 93% appear once; the ten largest clones hold 0.075% to 0.095%. V trimming: 5 bases; J trimming: 4 bases; junction bases outside the gene matches: 14. Germline lookup yields CDR1 SGHTA and CDR2 FQGNSA. This CDR3 is 19 amino acids long.

Sequencing was performed on CD4+ T cells from PBMCs. This TCR came from a human donor with multiple sclerosis. V usage is TRBV7-2 and J usage is TRBJ2-3, with 14 bases lining up with TRBD2. The CDR3 DNA follows: TGTGCCAGCAGCCCGACGGGACTAGCGGGAGTAGGTGCCGCAGATACGCAGTATTTT. Translated: CASSPTGLAGVGAADTQYF. Together with reference TRBV7-2 and TRBJ2-3, the CDR3 gives the full variable domain: GAGVSQSPSNKVTEKGKDVELRCDPISGHTALYWYRQSLGQGLEFLIYFQGNSAPDKSGLPSDRFSAERTGGSVSTLTIQRTQQEDSAVYLCASSPTGLAGVGAADTQYFGPGTRLTVL.